The rows below give T cell receptor beta chains drawn from one sample of a study of T cell repertoires in cytomegalovirus infection. TCRdb redid the calling of the reads with MiXCR, one entry per CDR3 protein. Of roughly 320,000 distinct CDR3 sequences listed, 9.6% are singletons. Sample: PBMCs. These receptors came from a human donor in good health (CMV status not recorded). Some clones in this sample may be carry-over from other donors' samples. Both conserved end residues are part of each CDR3. A D gene is named only where the DNA matches it firmly. Rows give clone size only sometimes, using once, few, many, or a class for an expanded clone.

v_call: TRBV20-1; clone_size: many; d_call: TRBD1; cdr3_length: 13; j_call: TRBJ1-2; cdr3_aa: CSATDRVKYGYTF; cdr3_nt: TGCAGTGCTACTGACAGGGTCAAGTATGGCTACACCTTC
v_call: TRBV12-3/TRBV12-4; clone_size: many; d_call: .; cdr3_length: 13; j_call: TRBJ2-5; cdr3_aa: CASSFWGGETQYF; cdr3_nt: TGTGCCAGCAGTTTCTGGGGAGGAGAGACCCAGTACTTC
v_call: TRBV7-9; clone_size: many; d_call: TRBD1; cdr3_length: 16; j_call: TRBJ1-1; cdr3_aa: CASSPTGGRANTEAFF; cdr3_nt: TGTGCCAGCAGCCCCACAGGGGGAAGGGCTAACACTGAAGCTTTCTTT
v_call: TRBV7-9; clone_size: few; d_call: TRBD2; cdr3_length: 14; j_call: TRBJ2-4; cdr3_aa: CASSKTSGGLLQYF; cdr3_nt: TGTGCCAGCAGCAAGACTAGCGGGGGTCTTCTTCAGTACTTC
v_call: TRBV6-4; clone_size: .; d_call: .; cdr3_length: 10; j_call: TRBJ2-1; cdr3_aa: CARKRYEQFF; cdr3_nt: TGTGCCCGGAAAAGGTATGAGCAGTTCTTC
v_call: TRBV7-2; clone_size: many; d_call: .; cdr3_length: 15; j_call: TRBJ1-4; cdr3_aa: CASSLAGATNEKLFF; cdr3_nt: TGTGCCAGCAGCTTAGCGGGTGCAACTAATGAAAAACTGTTTTTT
v_call: TRBV6-2/TRBV6-3; clone_size: many; d_call: .; cdr3_length: 13; j_call: TRBJ2-2; cdr3_aa: CASSYGGTGELFF; cdr3_nt: TGTGCCAGCAGTTACGGGGGAACCGGGGAGCTGTTTTTT
v_call: TRBV10-1; clone_size: many; d_call: .; cdr3_length: 14; j_call: TRBJ2-5; cdr3_aa: CASRPDLSGETQYF; cdr3_nt: TGCGCCAGCAGGCCGGACCTCTCGGGAGAGACCCAGTACTTC
v_call: TRBV20-1; clone_size: .; d_call: .; cdr3_length: 15; j_call: TRBJ1-5; cdr3_aa: CSASTATWGNQPQHF; cdr3_nt: TGCAGTGCTAGTACGGCAACTTGGGGCAATCAGCCCCAGCATTTT
v_call: TRBV28; clone_size: few; d_call: .; cdr3_length: 17; j_call: TRBJ1-3; cdr3_aa: CASSLRHAKFPGNTIYF; cdr3_nt: TGTGCCAGCAGTTTAAGACATGCCAAATTCCCCGGAAACACCATATATTTT
v_call: TRBV6-2/TRBV6-3; clone_size: .; d_call: TRBD1; cdr3_length: 15; j_call: TRBJ2-2; cdr3_aa: CASRRQGRNTGELFF; cdr3_nt: TGTGCCAGCAGGCGACAGGGGAGGAACACCGGGGAGCTGTTTTTT
v_call: TRBV7-6; clone_size: many; d_call: TRBD1; cdr3_length: 13; j_call: TRBJ1-1; cdr3_aa: CASSAGQDTEAFF; cdr3_nt: TGTGCCAGCAGCGCGGGACAGGACACTGAAGCTTTCTTT
v_call: TRBV2; clone_size: .; d_call: .; cdr3_length: 13; j_call: TRBJ2-1; cdr3_aa: CASSGGGGLDGVF; cdr3_nt: TGTGCCAGCAGTGGGGGCGGGGGCCTTGATGGGGTCTTC
v_call: TRBV7-2; clone_size: many; d_call: .; cdr3_length: 15; j_call: TRBJ1-2; cdr3_aa: CASSSSGTINYGYTF; cdr3_nt: TGTGCCAGCAGCAGTTCTGGGACGATAAACTATGGCTACACCTTC
v_call: TRBV7-9; clone_size: many; d_call: .; cdr3_length: 11; j_call: TRBJ2-3; cdr3_aa: CASSSSSGTAF; cdr3_nt: TGTGCCAGCAGCTCTAGTTCCGGGACTGCCTTT
v_call: TRBV6-5; clone_size: few; d_call: TRBD2; cdr3_length: 15; j_call: TRBJ2-3; cdr3_aa: CASRLAGPSTDTQYF; cdr3_nt: TGTGCCAGCAGGCTAGCGGGCCCTTCCACAGATACGCAGTATTTT
v_call: TRBV7-2; clone_size: many; d_call: .; cdr3_length: 12; j_call: TRBJ1-1; cdr3_aa: CASSLGGVKAFF; cdr3_nt: TGTGCCAGCAGCTTGGGTGGGGTGAAGGCTTTCTTT
v_call: TRBV19; clone_size: many; d_call: TRBD2; cdr3_length: 15; j_call: TRBJ2-1; cdr3_aa: CASSISGETHNEQFF; cdr3_nt: TGTGCCAGTAGTATAAGCGGGGAGACCCACAATGAGCAGTTCTTC
v_call: TRBV7-2; clone_size: many; d_call: .; cdr3_length: 14; j_call: TRBJ1-2; cdr3_aa: CASSLDSRNYGYTF; cdr3_nt: TGTGCCAGCAGCCTCGACAGTAGAAACTATGGCTACACCTTC
v_call: TRBV5-1; clone_size: few; d_call: .; cdr3_length: 13; j_call: TRBJ1-2; cdr3_aa: CASRANGLYGYTF; cdr3_nt: TGCGCCAGCAGAGCGAACGGACTATATGGCTACACCTTC
v_call: TRBV7-2; clone_size: many; d_call: .; cdr3_length: 14; j_call: TRBJ2-5; cdr3_aa: CASSFGTLQETQYF; cdr3_nt: TGTGCCAGCAGCTTCGGGACTCTGCAAGAGACCCAGTACTTC
v_call: TRBV20-1; clone_size: many; d_call: TRBD1; cdr3_length: 14; j_call: TRBJ2-1; cdr3_aa: CSASRDRGRNEQFF; cdr3_nt: TGCAGTGCTAGTCGAGACAGGGGGCGGAATGAGCAGTTCTTC
v_call: TRBV2; clone_size: few; d_call: .; cdr3_length: 12; j_call: TRBJ2-2; cdr3_aa: CASTNSPGELFF; cdr3_nt: TGTGCCAGCACCAATTCCCCCGGGGAGCTGTTTTTT
v_call: TRBV6-2/TRBV6-3; clone_size: many; d_call: TRBD1; cdr3_length: 15; j_call: TRBJ1-5; cdr3_aa: CASNSRQGENQPQHF; cdr3_nt: TGTGCCAGCAACAGCAGACAGGGTGAGAATCAGCCCCAGCATTTT
v_call: TRBV28; clone_size: many; d_call: .; cdr3_length: 13; j_call: TRBJ2-2; cdr3_aa: CASSASRVGELFF; cdr3_nt: TGTGCCAGCAGTGCCTCGCGGGTCGGGGAGCTGTTTTTT
v_call: TRBV7-8; clone_size: many; d_call: .; cdr3_length: 14; j_call: TRBJ2-5; cdr3_aa: CASSSRGERGTQYF; cdr3_nt: TGTGCCAGCAGCTCCAGGGGGGAGCGGGGGACCCAGTACTTC
v_call: TRBV19; clone_size: .; d_call: .; cdr3_length: 15; j_call: TRBJ2-1; cdr3_aa: CASSIAAGPLNEQFF; cdr3_nt: TGTGCCAGTAGTATAGCAGCGGGCCCTCTCAATGAGCAGTTCTTC
v_call: TRBV7-9; clone_size: many; d_call: .; cdr3_length: 13; j_call: TRBJ1-1; cdr3_aa: CASSLLTSTEAFF; cdr3_nt: TGTGCCAGCAGCTTATTGACATCTACTGAAGCTTTCTTT
v_call: TRBV7-8; clone_size: many; d_call: .; cdr3_length: 16; j_call: TRBJ2-1; cdr3_aa: CASSLVPQVSYNEQFF; cdr3_nt: TGTGCCAGCAGCTTAGTCCCCCAGGTTTCCTACAATGAGCAGTTCTTC
v_call: TRBV20-1; clone_size: many; d_call: .; cdr3_length: 13; j_call: TRBJ2-5; cdr3_aa: CSASLGVGETQYF; cdr3_nt: TGCAGTGCTTCTCTGGGTGTGGGAGAGACCCAGTACTTC
v_call: TRBV7-2; clone_size: many; d_call: TRBD2; cdr3_length: 13; j_call: TRBJ2-5; cdr3_aa: CASSPSGRETQYF; cdr3_nt: TGTGCCAGCAGCCCTAGCGGACGGGAGACCCAGTACTTC
v_call: TRBV6-5; clone_size: many; d_call: TRBD1; cdr3_length: 18; j_call: TRBJ2-1; cdr3_aa: CASSYPSYPGQGTNEQFF; cdr3_nt: TGTGCCAGCAGTTACCCTTCCTACCCGGGACAGGGGACTAATGAGCAGTTCTTC
v_call: TRBV23-1; clone_size: few; d_call: .; cdr3_length: 13; j_call: TRBJ2-7; cdr3_aa: CASSRLPNNEQYF; cdr3_nt: TGCGCCAGCAGCCGCCTACCTAACAACGAGCAGTACTTC
v_call: TRBV6-2/TRBV6-3; clone_size: many; d_call: .; cdr3_length: 13; j_call: TRBJ2-3; cdr3_aa: CASGDYYTDTQYF; cdr3_nt: TGTGCCAGCGGCGACTATTACACAGATACGCAGTATTTT
v_call: TRBV15; clone_size: many; d_call: .; cdr3_length: 13; j_call: TRBJ2-1; cdr3_aa: CATSRDRANEQFF; cdr3_nt: TGTGCCACCAGCAGAGACAGGGCTAATGAGCAGTTCTTC
v_call: TRBV29-1; clone_size: many; d_call: TRBD1; cdr3_length: 14; j_call: TRBJ2-2; cdr3_aa: CSVRQGTNTGELFF; cdr3_nt: TGCAGCGTACGACAGGGGACTAACACCGGGGAGCTGTTTTTT
v_call: TRBV23-1; clone_size: few; d_call: TRBD1; cdr3_length: 15; j_call: TRBJ2-2; cdr3_aa: CASEPGQGDTGELFF; cdr3_nt: TGCGCCAGCGAACCCGGACAGGGCGACACCGGGGAGCTGTTTTTT
v_call: TRBV4-3; clone_size: many; d_call: .; cdr3_length: 17; j_call: TRBJ2-2; cdr3_aa: CASSPRAQGQSTGELFF; cdr3_nt: TGCGCCAGCAGCCCCCGAGCGCAGGGGCAGAGCACCGGGGAGCTGTTTTTT
v_call: TRBV18; clone_size: .; d_call: .; cdr3_length: 13; j_call: TRBJ1-2; cdr3_aa: CASSPGQMYGYTF; cdr3_nt: TGTGCCAGCTCACCAGGACAGATGTATGGCTACACCTTC
v_call: TRBV20-1; clone_size: .; d_call: .; cdr3_length: 14; j_call: TRBJ2-7; cdr3_aa: CSARGTPNSYEQYF; cdr3_nt: TGCAGTGCTAGAGGGACACCAAATTCCTACGAGCAGTACTTC
v_call: TRBV14; clone_size: .; d_call: TRBD2; cdr3_length: 16; j_call: TRBJ2-5; cdr3_aa: CASSLPVKRGRESQYF; cdr3_nt: TGTGCCAGCAGCCTCCCGGTGAAGCGGGGGCGGGAGTCCCAGTACTTC
v_call: TRBV20-1; clone_size: .; d_call: .; cdr3_length: 14; j_call: TRBJ1-2; cdr3_aa: CSAAAVQTNYGYTF; cdr3_nt: TGCAGTGCGGCGGCCGTACAGACTAACTATGGCTACACCTTC
v_call: TRBV7-2; clone_size: many; d_call: .; cdr3_length: 15; j_call: TRBJ2-4; cdr3_aa: CASTLGGLGKNIQYF; cdr3_nt: TGTGCCAGCACCCTGGGGGGGCTGGGCAAAAACATTCAGTACTTC
v_call: TRBV7-2; clone_size: many; d_call: .; cdr3_length: 15; j_call: TRBJ2-3; cdr3_aa: CASSVGTTSTDTQYF; cdr3_nt: TGTGCCAGCTCTGTTGGGACCACTAGCACAGATACGCAGTATTTT
v_call: TRBV4-3; clone_size: few; d_call: .; cdr3_length: 14; j_call: TRBJ1-2; cdr3_aa: CASSPRVENYGYTF; cdr3_nt: TGCGCCAGCAGCCCGAGGGTGGAGAACTATGGCTACACCTTC
v_call: TRBV5-6; clone_size: .; d_call: TRBD2; cdr3_length: 16; j_call: TRBJ2-5; cdr3_aa: CASSLKSGGAHETQYF; cdr3_nt: TGTGCCAGCAGCTTGAAAAGCGGGGGGGCTCATGAGACCCAGTACTTC
v_call: TRBV28; clone_size: many; d_call: .; cdr3_length: 16; j_call: TRBJ1-1; cdr3_aa: CASRDYGEGMNTEAFF; cdr3_nt: TGTGCCAGCAGAGACTACGGCGAGGGGATGAACACTGAAGCTTTCTTT
v_call: TRBV19; clone_size: few; d_call: .; cdr3_length: 12; j_call: TRBJ2-1; cdr3_aa: CASSIPNNEQFF; cdr3_nt: TGTGCCAGTAGTATTCCAAACAATGAGCAGTTCTTC
v_call: TRBV28; clone_size: few; d_call: TRBD2; cdr3_length: 15; j_call: TRBJ2-5; cdr3_aa: CASSLREGGQKTQYF; cdr3_nt: TGTGCCAGCAGTCTCCGGGAGGGGGGGCAGAAGACCCAGTACTTC
v_call: TRBV29-1; clone_size: few; d_call: .; cdr3_length: 14; j_call: TRBJ2-1; cdr3_aa: CSVEGQVFYNEQFF; cdr3_nt: TGCAGCGTTGAGGGTCAGGTTTTCTACAATGAGCAGTTCTTC
v_call: TRBV20-1; clone_size: .; d_call: .; cdr3_length: 15; j_call: TRBJ1-1; cdr3_aa: CSASLVPGLRDEAFF; cdr3_nt: TGCAGTGCTAGCTTGGTGCCAGGGCTGCGCGATGAAGCTTTCTTT
v_call: TRBV28; clone_size: few; d_call: .; cdr3_length: 15; j_call: TRBJ1-2; cdr3_aa: CASSFLGRPTYGYTF; cdr3_nt: TGTGCCAGCAGTTTCCTCGGGAGGCCCACCTATGGCTACACCTTC
v_call: TRBV5-1; clone_size: .; d_call: .; cdr3_length: 14; j_call: TRBJ2-7; cdr3_aa: CVSSLELPAYEQYF; cdr3_nt: TGCGTCAGCAGCTTGGAACTGCCAGCCTACGAGCAGTACTTC